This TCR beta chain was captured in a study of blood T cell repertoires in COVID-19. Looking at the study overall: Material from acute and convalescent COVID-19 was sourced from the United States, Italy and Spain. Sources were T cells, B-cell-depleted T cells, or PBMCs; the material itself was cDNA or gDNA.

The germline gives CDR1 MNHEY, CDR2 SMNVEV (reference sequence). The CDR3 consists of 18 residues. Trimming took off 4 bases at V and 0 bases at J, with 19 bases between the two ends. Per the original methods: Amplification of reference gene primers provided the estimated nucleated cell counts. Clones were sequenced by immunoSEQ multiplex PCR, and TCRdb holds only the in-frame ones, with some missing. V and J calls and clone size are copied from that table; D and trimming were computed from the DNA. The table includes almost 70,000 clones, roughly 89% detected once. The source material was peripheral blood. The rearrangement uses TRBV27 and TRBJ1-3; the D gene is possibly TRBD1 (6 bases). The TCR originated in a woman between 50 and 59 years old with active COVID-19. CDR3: CASSYLLKGERSGNTIYF. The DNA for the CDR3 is TGTGCCAGCAGTTACTTATTAAAGGGGGAGCGCTCTGGAAACACCATATATTTT.